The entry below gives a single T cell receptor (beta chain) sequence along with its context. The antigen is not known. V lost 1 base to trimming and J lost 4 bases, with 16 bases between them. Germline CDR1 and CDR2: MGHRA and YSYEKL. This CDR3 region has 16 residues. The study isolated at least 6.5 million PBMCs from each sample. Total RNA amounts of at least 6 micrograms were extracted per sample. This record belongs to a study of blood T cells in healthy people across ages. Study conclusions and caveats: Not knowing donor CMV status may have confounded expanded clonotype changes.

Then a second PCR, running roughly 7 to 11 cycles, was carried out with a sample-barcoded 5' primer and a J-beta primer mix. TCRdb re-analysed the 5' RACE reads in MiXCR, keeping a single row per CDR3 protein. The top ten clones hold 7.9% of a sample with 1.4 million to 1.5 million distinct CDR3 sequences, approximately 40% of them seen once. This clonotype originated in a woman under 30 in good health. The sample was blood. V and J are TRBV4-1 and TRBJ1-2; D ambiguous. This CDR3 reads CASSQVGFRMSYGYTF. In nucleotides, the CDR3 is TGCGCCAGCAGCCAAGTTGGGTTCAGGATGAGCTATGGCTACACCTTC.